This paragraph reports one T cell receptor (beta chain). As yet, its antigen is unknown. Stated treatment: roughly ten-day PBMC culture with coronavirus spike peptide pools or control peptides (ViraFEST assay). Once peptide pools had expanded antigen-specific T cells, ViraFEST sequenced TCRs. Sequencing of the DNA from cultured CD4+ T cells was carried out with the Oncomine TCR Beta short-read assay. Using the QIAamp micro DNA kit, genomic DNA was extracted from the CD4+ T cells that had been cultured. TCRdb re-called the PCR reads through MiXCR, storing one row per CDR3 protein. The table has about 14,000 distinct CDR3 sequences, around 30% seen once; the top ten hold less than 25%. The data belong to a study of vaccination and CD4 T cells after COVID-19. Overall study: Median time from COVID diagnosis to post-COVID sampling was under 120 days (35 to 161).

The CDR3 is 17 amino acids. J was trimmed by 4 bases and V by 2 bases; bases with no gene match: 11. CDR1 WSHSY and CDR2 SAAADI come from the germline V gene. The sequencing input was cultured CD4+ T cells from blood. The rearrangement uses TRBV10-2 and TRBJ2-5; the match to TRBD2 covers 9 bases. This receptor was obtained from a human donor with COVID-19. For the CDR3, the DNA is TGCGCCAGCAGTGAGGGGGCGGGGGGGCCAAGTCGAGAGACCCAGTACTTC. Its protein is CASSEGAGGPSRETQYF.